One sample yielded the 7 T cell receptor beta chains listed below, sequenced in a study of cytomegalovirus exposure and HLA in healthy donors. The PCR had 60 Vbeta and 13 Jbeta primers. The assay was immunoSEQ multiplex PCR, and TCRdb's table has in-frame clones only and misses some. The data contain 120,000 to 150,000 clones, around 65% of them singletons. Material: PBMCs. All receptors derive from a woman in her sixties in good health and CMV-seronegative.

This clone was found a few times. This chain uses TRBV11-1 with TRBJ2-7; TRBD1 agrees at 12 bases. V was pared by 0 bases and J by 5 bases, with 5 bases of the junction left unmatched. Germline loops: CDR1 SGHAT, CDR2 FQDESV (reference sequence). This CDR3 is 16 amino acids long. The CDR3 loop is CASSLAGTGGIHEQYF. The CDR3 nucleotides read TGTGCCAGCAGCTTAGCCGGGACAGGGGGCATCCACGAGCAGTACTTC.

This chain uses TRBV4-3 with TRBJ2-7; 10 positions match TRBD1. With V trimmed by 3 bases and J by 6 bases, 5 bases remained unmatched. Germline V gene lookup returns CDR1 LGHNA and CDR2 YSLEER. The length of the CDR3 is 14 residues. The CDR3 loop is CASSHWDRGAEQYF. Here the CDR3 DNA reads TGCGCCAGCAGCCACTGGGACAGGGGAGCCGAGCAGTACTTC.

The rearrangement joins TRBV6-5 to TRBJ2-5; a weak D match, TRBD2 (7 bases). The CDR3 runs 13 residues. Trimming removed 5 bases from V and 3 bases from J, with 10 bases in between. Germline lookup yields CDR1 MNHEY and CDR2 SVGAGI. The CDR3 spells CASSRGGKETQYF. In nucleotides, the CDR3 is TGTGCCAGCAGTAGGGGGGGTAAAGAGACCCAGTACTTC.

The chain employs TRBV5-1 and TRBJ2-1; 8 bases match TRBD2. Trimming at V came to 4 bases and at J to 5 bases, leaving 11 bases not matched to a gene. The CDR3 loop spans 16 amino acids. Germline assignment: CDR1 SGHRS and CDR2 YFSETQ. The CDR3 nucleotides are TGCGCCAGCAGCACTGGAGCCGGGACTAGACACAATGAGCAGTTCTTC. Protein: CASSTGAGTRHNEQFF.

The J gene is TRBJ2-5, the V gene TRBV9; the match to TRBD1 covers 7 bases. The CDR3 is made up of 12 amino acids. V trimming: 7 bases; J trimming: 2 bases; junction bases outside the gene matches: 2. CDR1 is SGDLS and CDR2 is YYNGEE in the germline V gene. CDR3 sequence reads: CASQGVQETQYF. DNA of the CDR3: TGTGCCAGCCAGGGGGTTCAAGAGACCCAGTACTTC.

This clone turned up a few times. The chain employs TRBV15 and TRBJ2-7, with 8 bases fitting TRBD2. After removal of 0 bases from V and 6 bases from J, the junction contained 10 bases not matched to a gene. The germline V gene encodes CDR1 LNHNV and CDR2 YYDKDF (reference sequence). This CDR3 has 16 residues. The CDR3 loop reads CATSRDPGTAGGEQYF. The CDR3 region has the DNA TGTGCCACCAGCAGAGACCCCGGGACGGCGGGGGGCGAGCAGTACTTC.

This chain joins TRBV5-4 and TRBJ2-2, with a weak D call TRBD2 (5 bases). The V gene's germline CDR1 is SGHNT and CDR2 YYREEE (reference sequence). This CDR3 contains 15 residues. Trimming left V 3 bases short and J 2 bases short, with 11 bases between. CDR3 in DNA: TGTGCCAGCAGCTCCGGACTCTACAACACCGGGGAGCTGTTTTTT. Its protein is CASSSGLYNTGELFF.